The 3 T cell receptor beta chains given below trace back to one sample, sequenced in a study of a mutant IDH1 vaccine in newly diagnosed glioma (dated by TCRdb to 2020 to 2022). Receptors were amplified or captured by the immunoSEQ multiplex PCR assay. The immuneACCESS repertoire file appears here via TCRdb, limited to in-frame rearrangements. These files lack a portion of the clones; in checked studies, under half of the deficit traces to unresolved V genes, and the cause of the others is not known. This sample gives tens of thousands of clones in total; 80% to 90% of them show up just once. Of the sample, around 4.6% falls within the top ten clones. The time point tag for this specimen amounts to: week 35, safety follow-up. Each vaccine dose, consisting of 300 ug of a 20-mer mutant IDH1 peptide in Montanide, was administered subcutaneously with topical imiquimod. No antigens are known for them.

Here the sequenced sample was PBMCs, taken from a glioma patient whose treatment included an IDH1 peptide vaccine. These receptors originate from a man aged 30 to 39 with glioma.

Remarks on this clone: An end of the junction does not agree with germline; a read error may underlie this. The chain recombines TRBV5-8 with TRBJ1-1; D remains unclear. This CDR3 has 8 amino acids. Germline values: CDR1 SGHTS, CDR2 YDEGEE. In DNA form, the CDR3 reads TGTGCCAGCAGCTTGCTTACTTTT. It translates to CASSLLTF.

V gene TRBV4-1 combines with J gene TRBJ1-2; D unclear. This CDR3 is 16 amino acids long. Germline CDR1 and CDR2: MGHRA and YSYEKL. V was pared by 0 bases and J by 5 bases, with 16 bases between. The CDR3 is CASSQEVGLPGYGYTF. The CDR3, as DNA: TGCGCCAGCAGCCAAGAGGTCGGGCTCCCGGGGTATGGCTACACCTTC.

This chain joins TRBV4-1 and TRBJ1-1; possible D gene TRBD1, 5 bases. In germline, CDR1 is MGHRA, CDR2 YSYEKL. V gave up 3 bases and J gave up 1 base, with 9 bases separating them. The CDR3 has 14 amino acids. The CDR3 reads CASSQIDRNTEAFF. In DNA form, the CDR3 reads TGCGCCAGCAGCCAGATTGACAGGAACACTGAAGCTTTCTTT.